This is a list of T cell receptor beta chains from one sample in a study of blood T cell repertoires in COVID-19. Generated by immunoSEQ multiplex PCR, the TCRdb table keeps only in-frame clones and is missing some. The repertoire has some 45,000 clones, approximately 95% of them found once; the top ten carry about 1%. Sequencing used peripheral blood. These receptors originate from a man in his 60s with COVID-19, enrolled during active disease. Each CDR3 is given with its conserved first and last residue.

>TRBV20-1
CSAYGGTEAFF
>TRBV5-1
CASSLNGGGTTEAFF
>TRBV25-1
CASRGMGGRGEQYF
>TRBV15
CATSRDRGLQPQHF
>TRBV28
CASSSATTWTGYEQYF
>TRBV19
CASSRDGQGPYNEQFF
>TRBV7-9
CASSKTGESSYEQYF
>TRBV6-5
CASKETGNYGYTF
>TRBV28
CASRSRPPYEKLFF
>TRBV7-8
CASTRTSGPYEQYF
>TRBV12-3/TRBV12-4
CASSSLNTGELFF
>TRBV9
CASSASGTQHEPQHF
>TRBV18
CASSPILSGGDGSEQFF
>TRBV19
CASSIDSAGPNYGYTF
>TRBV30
CAWDRDRAVGQPQHF
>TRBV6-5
CASSTPGQGSTEAFF
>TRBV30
CAWSSSGQGASGYTF
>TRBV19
CASSMLTVIDSNQPQHF
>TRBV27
CASSSGGRGAYEQYF
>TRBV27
CASSLFSSAGNGYTF
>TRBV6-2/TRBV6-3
CASSSYGTIYNEQFF
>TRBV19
CASTDRGITTGNTIYF
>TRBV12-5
CASGLLNTGELFF
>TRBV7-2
CASSFAVTGELFF
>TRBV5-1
CASSLPGTGSGYTF
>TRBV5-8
CASTNPWDRAPRLTPYEQYF
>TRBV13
CASSPRGSGGLGTDTQYF
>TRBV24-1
CATSDWTRGQGIPGANVLTF
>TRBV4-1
CASSQDPGYTEAFF
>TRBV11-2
CASSFRSSGAPREQYF
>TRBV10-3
CAISGGPYEQYF
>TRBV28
CASSLISGSNTGELFF
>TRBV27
CASRGGRGGNQPQHF
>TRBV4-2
CASSQDGRAGQPQHF